The T cell receptor (beta chain) described here comes from a study of CD8 T cells in Susac syndrome. Random hexamers were used to reverse transcribe the RNA input (roughly 0.5 to 1 ug). TCRdb analysed the immunoSEQ multiplex PCR reads with MiXCR anew, one entry per CDR3 protein. This sample has approximately 210,000 distinct CDR3 sequences, with about 94% found just once. The CDR3 sequence is 15 residues long. Germline V gene data show CDR1 as DFQATT and CDR2 as SNEGSKA (reference sequence). Germline trimming cut 5 bases from V and 3 bases from J; bases unmatched to any gene: 9. The sequence was collected from a human donor with Susac syndrome. The sequencing sample was made of CD4+ T cells from PBMCs. This chain uses TRBV20-1 with TRBJ1-4; TRBD1 aligns across 7 bases. CDR3 loop: CSAPGYGTANEKLFF. The CDR3 nucleotides are TGCAGTGCTCCGGGATATGGGACAGCTAATGAAAAACTGTTTTTT.